This entry is about one TCR beta chain. Its specificity is unknown. The germline V gene has CDR1 SGHTA and CDR2 FQGNSA. Between the trimmed V and J ends, which lost 0 bases and 4 bases, there was a span of 10 bases. This CDR3 spans 15 amino acids. This record belongs to a study of OX40 agonist ivuxolimab in advanced cancers. The study's findings and limits: Some patients who did not respond also had low normalized T-cell clonal expansion. The study observed clonal expansion of CD4+ and CD8+ blood T cells by week 6 at 0.1 to 3.0 mg/kg. More expanded clones were found, on average, in CD8+ than in CD4+ T cells.

Sequencing was performed with immunoSEQ multiplex PCR; in TCRdb, only in-frame clones are kept and a portion is missing. The profile shows 55,000 to 65,000 clones, roughly 90% of them singletons. V usage is TRBV7-2 and J usage is TRBJ1-3, with D perhaps matching TRBD1 (5 bases). Sequencing used CD4+ or CD8+ T cells sorted from blood, obtained in a trial of the OX40 agonist ivuxolimab. The sequence was collected from an adult with an advanced solid tumor such as melanoma, head and neck, liver or kidney cancer. The CDR3 loop is CASSLAGDRGNTIYF. The DNA of the CDR3 is TGTGCCAGCAGCTTAGCGGGGGATCGCGGAAACACCATATATTTT.